The present T cell receptor (beta chain) was sequenced within a study of cytomegalovirus exposure and HLA in healthy donors. Study-wide points: Specificity of three CMV-associated chains for CMV antigens was verified in vitro. It was 164 TCR beta chains that were listed as cytomegalovirus-associated.

The CDR3 is made up of 14 amino acids. Germline assignment: CDR1 SGHDN and CDR2 FVKESK. V lost 0 bases and J 3 bases, leaving 8 bases between the germline ends. A remark on this clone: Its antigen remains unidentified.

Clones were sequenced by immunoSEQ multiplex PCR, and TCRdb holds only the in-frame ones, with some missing. There are tens of thousands of clones in the sample; roughly 96% occur only once, and about 0.96% lies in the top ten. The rearrangement links TRBV14 to TRBJ1-2, with TRBD1 as a possible D gene (5 bases). The sequence came from a young man in good health and CMV-seronegative. Sequencing was done on a sample of PBMCs. The CDR3 reads CASSQDWGDYGYTF. The CDR3 region has the DNA TGTGCCAGCAGCCAAGATTGGGGGGACTATGGCTACACCTTC. The variable domain in full, completed from reference TRBV14 and TRBJ1-2, reads EAGVTQFPSHSVIEKGQTVTLRCDPISGHDNLYWYRRVMGKEIKFLLHFVKESKQDESGMPNNRFLAERTGGTYSTLKVQPAELEDSGVYFCASSQDWGDYGYTFGSGTRLTVV.